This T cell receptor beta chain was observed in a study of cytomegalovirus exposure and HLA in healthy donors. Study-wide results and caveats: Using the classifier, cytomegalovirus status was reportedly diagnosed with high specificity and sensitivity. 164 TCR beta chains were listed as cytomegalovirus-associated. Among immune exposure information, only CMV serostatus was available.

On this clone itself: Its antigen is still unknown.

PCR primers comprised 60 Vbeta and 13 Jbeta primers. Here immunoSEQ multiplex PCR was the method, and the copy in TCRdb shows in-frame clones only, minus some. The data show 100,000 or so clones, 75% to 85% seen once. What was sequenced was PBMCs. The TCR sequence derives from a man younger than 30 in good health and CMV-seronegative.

CDR3 in DNA: TGTGCCAGCAGTACGGCCGACAGGGGGCGGTCTGGCTACACCTTC. Amino acid sequence: CASSTADRGRSGYTF. This chain connects TRBV27 to TRBJ1-2, with TRBD1 identical over 10 bases. CDR3 length: 15 residues. V gave up 5 bases and J gave up 7 bases; unmatched junction bases: 10. In germline, CDR1 is MNHEY, CDR2 SMNVEV (reference sequence).